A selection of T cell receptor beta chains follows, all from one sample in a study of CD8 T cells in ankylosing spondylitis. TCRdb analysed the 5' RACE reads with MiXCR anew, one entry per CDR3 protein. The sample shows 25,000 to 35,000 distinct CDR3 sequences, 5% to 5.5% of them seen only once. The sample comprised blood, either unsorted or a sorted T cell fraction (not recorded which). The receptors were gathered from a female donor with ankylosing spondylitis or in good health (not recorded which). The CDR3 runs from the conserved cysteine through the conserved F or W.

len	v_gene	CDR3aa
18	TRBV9	CASSVAVTSGSLQETQYF
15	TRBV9	CASTPAGGPTDTQYF
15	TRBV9	CASSVGLTTYNEQFF
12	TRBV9	CASSIGFNEQFF
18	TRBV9	CASSEGLAGGTSSYEQYF
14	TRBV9	CASSVGQGTDTQYF
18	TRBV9	CASSATSRDRVYTGELFF
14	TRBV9	CASSVEGGNTEAFF
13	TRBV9	CASSGTSLGTQYF
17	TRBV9	CASSGRTSGGRTDTQYF
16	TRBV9	CASSYLAGTDYNEQFF
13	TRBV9	CASSAHIGDTQYF
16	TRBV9	CASSGAAGSSYNEQFF
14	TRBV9	CASSRQGLTDTQYF
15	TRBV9	CASSSRLAVTDTQYF
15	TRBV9	CASSVGTGSNTEAFF
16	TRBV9	CASSAGNGGSTDTQYF
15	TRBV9	CASSVGPVYTDTQYF
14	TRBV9	CASSDGQGKDTQYF
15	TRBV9	CASSETSGGRVEQFF
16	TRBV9	CASSVALPTNTGELFF